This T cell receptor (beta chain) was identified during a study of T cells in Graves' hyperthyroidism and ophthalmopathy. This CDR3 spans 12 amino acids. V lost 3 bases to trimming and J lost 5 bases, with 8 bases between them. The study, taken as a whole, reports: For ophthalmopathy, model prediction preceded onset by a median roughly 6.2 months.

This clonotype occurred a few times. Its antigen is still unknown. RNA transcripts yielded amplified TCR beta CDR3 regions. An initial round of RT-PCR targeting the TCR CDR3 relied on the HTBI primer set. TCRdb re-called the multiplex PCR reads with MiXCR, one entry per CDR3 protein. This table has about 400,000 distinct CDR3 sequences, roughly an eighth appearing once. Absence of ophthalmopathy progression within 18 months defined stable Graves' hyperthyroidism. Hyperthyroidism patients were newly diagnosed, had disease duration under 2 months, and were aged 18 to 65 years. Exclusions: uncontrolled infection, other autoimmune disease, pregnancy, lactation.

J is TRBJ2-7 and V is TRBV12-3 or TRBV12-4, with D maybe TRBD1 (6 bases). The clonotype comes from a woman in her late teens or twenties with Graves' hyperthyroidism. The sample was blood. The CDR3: CASSLQGNEQYF. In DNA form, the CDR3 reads TGTGCCAGCAGTTTGCAGGGGAACGAGCAGTACTTC.